A selection of T cell receptor beta chains follows, all from one sample in a study of T cell responses to AZD1222 COVID-19 vaccine. Assay used: immunoSEQ multiplex PCR; TCRdb lists only in-frame clones, some missing. Among around 96,000 clones, 86% were seen once, and the ten largest hold around 5.4%. The specimen comprised peripheral blood, sampled 28 days after the second AZD1222 dose. Source of these receptors: an adult who received the AZD1222 COVID-19 vaccine. Both conserved end residues are part of each CDR3. The D gene is left open where the match is weak. Size values are once, few and many counts, or a class for expanded clones, and some rows have none.

>-|TRBV5-8|-|TRBJ2-3
CASSWRSSTQYF
TGTGCCAGCAGCTGGCGGAGTAGTACGCAGTATTTT
>TRBD1|TRBV30|-|TRBJ1-1
CAWTGDRLNTEAFF
TGTGCCTGGACGGGGGACAGGTTGAACACTGAAGCTTTCTTT
>TRBD2|TRBV7-2|-|TRBJ2-7
CASSLGPAGGSPEQYF
TGTGCCAGCAGCTTAGGTCCAGCGGGAGGGTCCCCGGAGCAGTACTTC
>-|TRBV28|few|TRBJ1-5
CASRTGGRISNQPQHF
TGTGCCAGCAGAACCGGGGGCAGAATAAGCAATCAGCCCCAGCATTTT
>-|TRBV6-5|once|TRBJ2-7
CATHPGGGYEQYF
TGTGCCACCCACCCAGGGGGGGGCTACGAGCAGTACTTC
>TRBD1|TRBV23-1|-|TRBJ1-2
CASSQPTTGTDYGYTF
TGCGCCAGCAGTCAACCCACCACCGGGACAGACTATGGCTACACCTTC
>TRBD2|TRBV7-3|-|TRBJ2-1
CASSSGTKYNEQFF
TGTGCCAGCAGCTCCGGGACTAAATACAATGAGCAGTTCTTC
>TRBD2|TRBV5-1|once|TRBJ2-1
CASSGAGLGYNEQFF
TGCGCCAGCAGCGGGGCGGGACTAGGCTACAATGAGCAGTTCTTC
>-|TRBV18|-|TRBJ1-2
CASSPPTESYGYTF
TGTGCCAGCTCACCACCGACAGAATCCTATGGCTACACCTTC
>-|TRBV7-9|few|TRBJ2-2
CASSLASADTGELFF
TGTGCCAGCAGCTTAGCTAGCGCGGACACCGGGGAGCTGTTTTTT
>TRBD2|TRBV28|-|TRBJ2-7
CASSLGTSGSWYEQYF
TGTGCCAGCAGTTTAGGGACTAGCGGGAGTTGGTACGAGCAGTACTTC
>-|TRBV6-5|-|TRBJ2-2
CASSREHTGELFF
TGTGCCAGCAGTAGAGAACATACCGGGGAGCTGTTTTTT
>TRBD1|TRBV5-6|-|TRBJ2-1
CASSLRTGGRNEQFF
TGTGCCAGCAGCTTGCGGACAGGGGGCCGCAATGAGCAGTTCTTC
>-|TRBV7-3|-|TRBJ2-4
CASSPGVAKNIQYF
TGTGCCAGCAGCCCGGGGGTAGCCAAAAACATTCAGTACTTC
>TRBD1|TRBV28|-|TRBJ2-3
CASSAARTGADTQYF
TGTGCCAGCAGCGCGGCCCGGACAGGGGCAGATACGCAGTATTTT
>TRBD2|TRBV7-9|-|TRBJ2-1
CASSLPRVGGNEQFF
TGTGCCAGCAGCTTACCCAGGGTCGGGGGGAATGAGCAGTTCTTC
>-|TRBV7-2|-|TRBJ2-4
CASSLVEGKNIQYF
TGTGCCAGCAGCTTAGTTGAGGGAAAAAACATTCAGTACTTC
>TRBD1|TRBV13|-|TRBJ2-7
CASSLLSGSTHTGAGEQYF
TGTGCCAGCAGCTTATTGTCAGGGTCTACGCACACAGGGGCCGGCGAGCAGTACTTC
>-|TRBV6-4|-|TRBJ1-2
CASTPGGLGYGYTF
TGTGCCAGCACTCCCGGCGGATTGGGCTATGGCTACACCTTC
>TRBD1|TRBV9|few|TRBJ2-7
CASSVEGTENYEQYF
TGTGCCAGCAGCGTAGAGGGGACAGAGAACTACGAGCAGTACTTC
>TRBD2|TRBV7-6|-|TRBJ2-7
CASSLAHGLGPSYEQYF
TGTGCCAGCAGCTTAGCGCATGGACTAGGCCCTTCCTACGAGCAGTACTTC
>-|TRBV20-1|-|TRBJ1-2
CSASSPGGYTF
TGCAGTGCCAGCTCCCCGGGGGGCTACACCTTC
>-|TRBV5-1|-|TRBJ1-2
CASSSAGRGEYGYTF
TGCGCCAGCAGCTCTGCAGGCAGGGGCGAGTATGGCTACACCTTC
>TRBD1|TRBV2|-|TRBJ1-2
CASRGQVGDYGYTF
TGTGCCAGCAGGGGACAGGTGGGGGACTATGGCTACACCTTC
>-|TRBV3-1/TRBV3-2|-|TRBJ1-2
CASSQDLRAYGYTF
TGTGCCAGCAGCCAAGATCTTAGAGCCTATGGCTACACCTTC